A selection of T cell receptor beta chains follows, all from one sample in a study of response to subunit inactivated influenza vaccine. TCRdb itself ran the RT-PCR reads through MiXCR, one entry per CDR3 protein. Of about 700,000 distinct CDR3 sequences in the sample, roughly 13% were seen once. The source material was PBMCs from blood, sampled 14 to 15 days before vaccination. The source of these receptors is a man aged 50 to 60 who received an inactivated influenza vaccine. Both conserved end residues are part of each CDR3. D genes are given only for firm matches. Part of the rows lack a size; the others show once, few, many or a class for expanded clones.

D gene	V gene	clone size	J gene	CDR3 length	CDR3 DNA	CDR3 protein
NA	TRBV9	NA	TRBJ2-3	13	TGTGCCAGCAGCCCCGGAGGCCAAGATACGCAGTATTTT	CASSPGGQDTQYF
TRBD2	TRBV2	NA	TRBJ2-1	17	TGTGCCAGCAAGGTAGTAGCGGGGGCGCAAAGATACAATGAGCAGTTCTTC	CASKVVAGAQRYNEQFF
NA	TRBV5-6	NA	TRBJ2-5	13	TGTGCCAGCAGCTTTACAGGGAAACAGACCCAGTACTTC	CASSFTGKQTQYF
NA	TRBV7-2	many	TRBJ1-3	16	TGTGCCAGCAGCCCCCCCGGCGTAAGGGCTGGAAACACCATATATTTT	CASSPPGVRAGNTIYF
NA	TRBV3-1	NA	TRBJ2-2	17	TGTGCCACCTCCCAAGTTCAACTTAGGTGGAGTCCCGGGGAGCTGTTTTTT	CATSQVQLRWSPGELFF
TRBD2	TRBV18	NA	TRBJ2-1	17	TGTGCCAGCTCACCCACATCGACTAGCGGGAGAAACAATGAGCAGTTCTTC	CASSPTSTSGRNNEQFF
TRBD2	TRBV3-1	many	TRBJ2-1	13	TGTGCCAGCAGCCAAAGGACTAGCGTTGAGCAGTTCTTC	CASSQRTSVEQFF
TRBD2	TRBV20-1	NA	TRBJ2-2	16	TGCTGTGCGAGAGCAGCTGTAGCGGGAGCGGGCGGGGAGCTGTTTTTT	CCARAAVAGAGGELFF
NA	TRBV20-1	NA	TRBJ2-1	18	TGCAGTGCTAGAGCTTCCCGGGGGGGGAGGGGGCTTTCCAATGAGCAGTTCTTC	CSARASRGGRGLSNEQFF
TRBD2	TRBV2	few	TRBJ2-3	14	TGTGCCAGCATGGGAGGGAGCACCACAGATACGCAGTATTTT	CASMGGSTTDTQYF
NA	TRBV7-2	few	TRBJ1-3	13	TGTGCCAGCAGCTTTAACCTTGGGAACACCATATATTTT	CASSFNLGNTIYF
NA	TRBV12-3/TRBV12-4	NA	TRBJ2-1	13	TGTGCCAGCCAGAAAACCCTCTACAATGAGCAGTTCTTC	CASQKTLYNEQFF
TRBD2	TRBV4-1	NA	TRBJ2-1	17	TGCGCCAGCAGCCAAGCACTAGCGGGGGCATTCAACAATGAGCAGTTCTTC	CASSQALAGAFNNEQFF
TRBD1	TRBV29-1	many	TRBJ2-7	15	TGCAGCGTTGAGGAACGGGACAGGGGGACCTACGAGCAGTACTTC	CSVEERDRGTYEQYF
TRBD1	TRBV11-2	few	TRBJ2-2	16	TGTGCCAGCAGCTCCGACAGGGGCTCGAACACCGGGGAGCTGTTTTTT	CASSSDRGSNTGELFF
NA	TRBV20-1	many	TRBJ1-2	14	TGCAGTGCTAGAGAAGGGAAAGCGGGAGGGTTCTACACCTTC	CSAREGKAGGFYTF
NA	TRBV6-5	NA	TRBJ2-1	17	TGTGCCAGCAGTTACTTCGACTGGGCCTCCGTTAATGATGAGCAGTTCTTC	CASSYFDWASVNDEQFF
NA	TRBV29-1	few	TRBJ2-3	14	TGCAGCGTCCGACAGGGAGGGAGCACAGATACGCAGTATTTT	CSVRQGGSTDTQYF
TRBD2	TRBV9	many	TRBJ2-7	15	TGTGCCAGCAGCGTAGCTAGCGGGGGGGCCGACGAGCAGTACTTC	CASSVASGGADEQYF
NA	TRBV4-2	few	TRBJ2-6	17	TGTGCCAGCAGCCTTCCTAGACAGGCGCAGGACAGCAACGTCCTGACTTTC	CASSLPRQAQDSNVLTF
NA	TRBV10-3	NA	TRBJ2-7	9	TGTGCCATCGGAGCCGAGCAGTACTTC	CAIGAEQYF
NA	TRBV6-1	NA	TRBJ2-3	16	TGTGCCAGCAGTCCCCCGAAGACATGGGTGGCAGATACGCAGTATTTT	CASSPPKTWVADTQYF
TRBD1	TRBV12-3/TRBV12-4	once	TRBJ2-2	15	TGTGCCAGCAGTTTCGGGGACAGGGACGCCGGGGAGCTGTTTTTT	CASSFGDRDAGELFF
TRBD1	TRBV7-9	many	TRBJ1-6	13	TGTGCCAGCAGTCGACAGGGGAATTCACCCCTCCACTTT	CASSRQGNSPLHF
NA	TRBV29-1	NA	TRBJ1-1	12	TGCAGCCCACTCAGGGTGGGGTCTGAAGCTTTCTTT	CSPLRVGSEAFF
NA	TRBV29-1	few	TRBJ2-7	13	TGCAGCGTGGAACAGGGTTGGGGCTACGAGCAGTACTTC	CSVEQGWGYEQYF
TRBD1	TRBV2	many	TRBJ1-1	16	TGTGCCAGCAGTGAGAGCCCGGGACAGGGGAACACTGAAGCTTTCTTT	CASSESPGQGNTEAFF
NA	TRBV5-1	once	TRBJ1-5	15	TGCGCCAGCAGCTTGGCCGCAGGTGGCAAACAGCCCCAGCATTTT	CASSLAAGGKQPQHF
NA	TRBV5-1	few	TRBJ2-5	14	TGCGCCAGCAGCTTGGGATGGCGTGGAGAGACCCAGTACTTC	CASSLGWRGETQYF
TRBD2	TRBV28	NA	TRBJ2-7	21	TGTGCCAGCAGTTTTTTTCCTGGGGTAGCGGGAGGGAGCTCCACCTCCTACGAGCAGTACTTC	CASSFFPGVAGGSSTSYEQYF
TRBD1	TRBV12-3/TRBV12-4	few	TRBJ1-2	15	TGTGCCAGCAGTTGGGGACAGGGCGGGCCGTATGGCTACACCTTC	CASSWGQGGPYGYTF
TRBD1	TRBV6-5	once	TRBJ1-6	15	TGTGCCAGCAGTTACGGGACAGGGGTGAATTCACCCCTCCACTTT	CASSYGTGVNSPLHF
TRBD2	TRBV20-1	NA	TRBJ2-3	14	TGCAGTGCTAGCGCACTAGCGGGAGGAGATACGCAGTATTTT	CSASALAGGDTQYF
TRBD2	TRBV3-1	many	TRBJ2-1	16	TGTGCCAGCAGCCAGACTAGCGGCCGCTCCTACAATGAGCAGTTCTTC	CASSQTSGRSYNEQFF
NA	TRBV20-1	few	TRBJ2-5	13	TGCAGTGCTAGTAGGGGGGATCGGGAGACCCAGTACTTC	CSASRGDRETQYF
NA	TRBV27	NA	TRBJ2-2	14	TGTGCCAGCAGTGTAACTACAGGTGCCGGGGAGCTGTTTTTT	CASSVTTGAGELFF
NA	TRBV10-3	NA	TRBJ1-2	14	TGTGCCATCAGTCTCTGGGACGGGAAAGAGGGCTACACCTTC	CAISLWDGKEGYTF
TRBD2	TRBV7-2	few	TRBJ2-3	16	TGTGCCAGCAGCTTAGTAGCGGGGACAAGCACAGATACGCAGTATTTT	CASSLVAGTSTDTQYF
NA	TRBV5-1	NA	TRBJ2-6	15	TGCGCCAGCAGCTTGGCCGAAAGGAGGGCCAACGTCCTGACTTTC	CASSLAERRANVLTF
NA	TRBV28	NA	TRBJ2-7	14	TGTGCCAGCAGTTTTTACAGGTTTCGTAGAGAGCAGTACTTC	CASSFYRFRREQYF
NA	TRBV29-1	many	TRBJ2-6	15	TGCAGTTATTCAAACCAGATCTCTGGGGCCAACGTCCTGACTTTC	CSYSNQISGANVLTF
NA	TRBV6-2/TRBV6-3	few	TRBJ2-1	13	TGTGCCAGCAGGGACGGACTCTACAATGAGCAGTTCTTC	CASRDGLYNEQFF
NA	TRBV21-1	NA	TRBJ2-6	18	TGTGCCAGCACCCGAATAAGGGACGGCCACTCTGGGGCCAACGTCCTGACTTTC	CASTRIRDGHSGANVLTF
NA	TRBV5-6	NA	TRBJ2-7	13	TGTGCCAGCAGTACGGAGCCTTCCTACGAGCAGTACTTC	CASSTEPSYEQYF
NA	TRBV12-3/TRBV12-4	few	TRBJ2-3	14	TGTGCCAGCAGTCCCCGACTAGACTCAGATACGCAGTATTTT	CASSPRLDSDTQYF
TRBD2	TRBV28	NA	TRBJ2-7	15	TGTGCCAGCAGTTTTTCTAGCGGGGACTACAATGAGCAGTACTTC	CASSFSSGDYNEQYF
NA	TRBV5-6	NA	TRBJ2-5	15	TGTGCCAGCAGCTTGGGGCAGCTCAACCAAGAGACCCAGTACTTC	CASSLGQLNQETQYF
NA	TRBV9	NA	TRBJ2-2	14	TGTGCCAGCAGCGTAGTTGCCGGTACCGGGGAGCTGTTTTTT	CASSVVAGTGELFF
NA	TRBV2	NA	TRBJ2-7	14	TGTGCCAGCAGTGATGGGACGGCCTCCTACGAGCAGTACTTC	CASSDGTASYEQYF
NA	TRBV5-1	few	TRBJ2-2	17	TGCGCCAGCAGCTTGGACCCAGCGGGCTTACTCGCCGGGGAGCTGTTTTTT	CASSLDPAGLLAGELFF
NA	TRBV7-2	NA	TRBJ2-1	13	TGTGCCAGCAGCTTAGGGGATTTCTATGAGCAGTTCTTC	CASSLGDFYEQFF
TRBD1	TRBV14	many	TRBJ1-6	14	TGTGCCAGCAGCGAGACAGGGTATAATTCACCCCTCCACTTT	CASSETGYNSPLHF
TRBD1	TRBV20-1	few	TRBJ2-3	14	TGCAGTGCTAGAGGGACAGGGGGGCCAGATACGCAGTATTTT	CSARGTGGPDTQYF
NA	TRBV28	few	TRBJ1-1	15	TGTGCCAGCAGTGCCCAGGGGAGGGTGAACACTGAAGCTTTCTTT	CASSAQGRVNTEAFF
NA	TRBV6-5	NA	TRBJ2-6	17	TGTGCCAGCAGTTACTCCGGGGGCGCCGCTGGGGCCAACGTCCTGACTTTC	CASSYSGGAAGANVLTF
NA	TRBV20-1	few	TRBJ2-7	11	TGCAGTGCCATCCAGGGGAACGAGCAGTACTTC	CSAIQGNEQYF
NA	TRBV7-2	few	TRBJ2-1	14	TGTGCCAGCAGCGCGGGACCGGCTTCCAGAGAGCAGTTCTTC	CASSAGPASREQFF
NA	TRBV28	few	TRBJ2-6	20	TGTGCCAGCGACAGCCGAGGTGTGGACGATAAGTTCTCTGGGGCCAACGTCCTGACTTTC	CASDSRGVDDKFSGANVLTF
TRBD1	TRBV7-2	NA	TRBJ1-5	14	TGTGCCAGCAGCGCACAGGGGGCGCATCAGCCCCAGCATTTT	CASSAQGAHQPQHF
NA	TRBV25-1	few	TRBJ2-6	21	TGTGCCAGCACCTCAATCCTGGGAAGGGGCTCGTTCGACTCTGGGGCCAACGTCCTGACTTTC	CASTSILGRGSFDSGANVLTF